This TCR beta chain was captured in a study of Tregs in tolerant kidney transplant recipients. Study in general: Related graft donors supplied nonmyeloablative bone marrow transplants, and mixed chimerism was transient.

Broader study findings: Few patients were studied, so findings need validation in larger groups. Expanding Tregs on activated donor B cells appeared to best identify donor-specific TCRbeta clones.

Thawed PBMCs were FACS-sorted into unstimulated CD4+CD25+CD127- regulatory T cells, CD4+CD25- non-regulatory cells, CD4 and CD8 cells. Some clones are missing from TCRdb's copy, which holds only in-frame ones; the method was immunoSEQ multiplex PCR. This table has fewer than 80,000 clones, around 98% appearing once. The CDR3 has 17 residues. Per germline, CDR1 SGHRS and CDR2 YFSETQ. V was shortened by 3 bases and J by 2 bases, with 18 bases between the two germline ends. Regarding this clone: Its cognate antigen is unknown.

The origin of this receptor is a human donor who received a combined kidney and bone marrow transplant. The starting material was Tregs from blood, obtained before the transplant. The V gene is TRBV5-1, the J gene TRBJ1-3; D may be TRBD1 (6 bases). CDR3 in amino acids: CASSSAYTGKAGNTIYF. CDR3 nucleotides: TGCGCCAGCAGCTCCGCCTATACAGGGAAGGCTGGAAACACCATATATTTT.